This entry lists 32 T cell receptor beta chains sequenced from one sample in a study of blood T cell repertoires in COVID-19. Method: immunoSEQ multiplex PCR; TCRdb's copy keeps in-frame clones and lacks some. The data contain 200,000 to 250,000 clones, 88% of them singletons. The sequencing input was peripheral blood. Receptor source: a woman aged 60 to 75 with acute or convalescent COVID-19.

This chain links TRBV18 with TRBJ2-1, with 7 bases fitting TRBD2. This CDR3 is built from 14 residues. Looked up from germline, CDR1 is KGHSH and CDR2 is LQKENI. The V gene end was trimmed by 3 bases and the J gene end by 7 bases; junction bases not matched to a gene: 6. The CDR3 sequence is CASSPGGLGNEQFF. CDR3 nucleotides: TGTGCCAGCTCACCCGGCGGACTAGGGAATGAGCAGTTCTTC.

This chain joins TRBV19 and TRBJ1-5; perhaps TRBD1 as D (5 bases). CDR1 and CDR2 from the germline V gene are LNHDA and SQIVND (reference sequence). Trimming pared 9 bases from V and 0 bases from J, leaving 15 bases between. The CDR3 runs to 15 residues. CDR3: CASQKGYASNQPQHF. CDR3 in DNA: TGTGCCAGCCAGAAGGGGTACGCTAGCAATCAGCCCCAGCATTTT.

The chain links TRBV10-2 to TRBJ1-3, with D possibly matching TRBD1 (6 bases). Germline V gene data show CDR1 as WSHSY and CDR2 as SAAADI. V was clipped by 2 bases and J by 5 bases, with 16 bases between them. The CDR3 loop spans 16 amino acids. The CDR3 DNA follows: TGCGCCAGCAGTGAGAGTTCGACAGGATCGAGAAACACCATATATTTT. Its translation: CASSESSTGSRNTIYF.

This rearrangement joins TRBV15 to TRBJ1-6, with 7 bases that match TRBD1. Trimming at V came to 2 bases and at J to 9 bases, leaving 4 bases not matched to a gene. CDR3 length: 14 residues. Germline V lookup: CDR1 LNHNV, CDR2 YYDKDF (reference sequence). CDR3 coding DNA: TGTGCCACCAGCAGACAGGGGGAAGGTTCACCCCTCCACTTT. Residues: CATSRQGEGSPLHF.

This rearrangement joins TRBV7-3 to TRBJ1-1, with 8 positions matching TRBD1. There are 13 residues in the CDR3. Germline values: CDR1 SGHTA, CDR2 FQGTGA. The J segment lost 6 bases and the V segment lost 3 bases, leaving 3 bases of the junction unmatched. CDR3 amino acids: CASSLTGAAEAFF. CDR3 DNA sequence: TGTGCCAGCAGCTTGACAGGGGCAGCTGAAGCTTTCTTT. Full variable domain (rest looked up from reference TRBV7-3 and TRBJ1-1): GAGVSQTPSNKVTEKGKYVELRCDPISGHTALYWYRQSLGQGPEFLIYFQGTGAADDSGLPNDRFFAVRPEGSVSTLKIQRTERGDSAVYLCASSLTGAAEAFFGQGTRLTVV.

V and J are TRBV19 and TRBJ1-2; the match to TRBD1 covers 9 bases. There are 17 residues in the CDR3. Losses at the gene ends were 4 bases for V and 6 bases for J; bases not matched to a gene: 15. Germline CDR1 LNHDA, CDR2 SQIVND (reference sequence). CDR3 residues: CASSTPSAGTGRHGYTF. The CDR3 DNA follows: TGTGCCAGTAGTACCCCCTCCGCGGGGACAGGGAGGCATGGCTACACCTTC.

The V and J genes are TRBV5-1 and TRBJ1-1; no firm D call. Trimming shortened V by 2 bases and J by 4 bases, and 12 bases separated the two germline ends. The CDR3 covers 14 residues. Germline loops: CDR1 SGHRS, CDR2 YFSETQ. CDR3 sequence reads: CASSFQVAGTEAFF. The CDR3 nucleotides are TGCGCCAGCAGCTTCCAGGTGGCGGGCACTGAAGCTTTCTTT.

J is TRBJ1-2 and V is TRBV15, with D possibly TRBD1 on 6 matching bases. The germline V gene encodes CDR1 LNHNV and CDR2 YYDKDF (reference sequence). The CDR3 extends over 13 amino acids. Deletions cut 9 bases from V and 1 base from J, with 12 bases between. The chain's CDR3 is CATWDTYNYGYTF. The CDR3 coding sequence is TGTGCCACTTGGGACACCTATAACTATGGCTACACCTTC.

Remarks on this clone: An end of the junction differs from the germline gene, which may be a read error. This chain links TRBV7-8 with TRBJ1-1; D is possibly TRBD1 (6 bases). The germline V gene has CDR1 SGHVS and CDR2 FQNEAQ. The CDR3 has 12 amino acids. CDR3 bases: TGTGCCAGCAGCTTCAGGGACACCGAAGCTTTCTTT. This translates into CASSFRDTEAFF.

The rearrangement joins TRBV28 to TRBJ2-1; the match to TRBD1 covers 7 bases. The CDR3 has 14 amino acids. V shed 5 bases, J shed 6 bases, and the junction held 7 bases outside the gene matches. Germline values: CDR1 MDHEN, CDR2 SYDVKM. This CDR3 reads CASSQTPGGNEQFF. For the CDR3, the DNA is TGTGCCAGCAGTCAGACCCCAGGGGGCAATGAGCAGTTCTTC. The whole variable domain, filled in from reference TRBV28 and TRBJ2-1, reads DVKVTQSSRYLVKRTGEKVFLECVQDMDHENMFWYRQDPGLGLRLIYFSYDVKMKEKGDIPEGYSVSREKKERFSLILESASTNQTSMYLCASSQTPGGNEQFFGPGTRLTVL.

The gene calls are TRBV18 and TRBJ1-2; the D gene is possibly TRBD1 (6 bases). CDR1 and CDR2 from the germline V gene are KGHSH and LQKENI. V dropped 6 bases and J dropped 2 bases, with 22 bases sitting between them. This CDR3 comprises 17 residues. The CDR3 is CASSPIDTGLRNYGYTF. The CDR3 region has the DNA TGTGCCAGCTCGCCCATAGATACAGGGCTCCGAAACTATGGCTACACCTTC.

The chain's CDR3 is CASSLGGSYTEAFF. DNA for the CDR3: TGTGCCAGCAGCTTAGGGGGCTCTTACACTGAAGCTTTCTTT. The chain links TRBV7-2 to TRBJ1-1; tentatively, D is TRBD1 (5 bases). There are 14 residues in the CDR3. Trimming shortened V by 1 base and J by 3 bases, and 9 bases separated the two germline ends. CDR1 is SGHTA and CDR2 is FQGNSA in the germline V gene.

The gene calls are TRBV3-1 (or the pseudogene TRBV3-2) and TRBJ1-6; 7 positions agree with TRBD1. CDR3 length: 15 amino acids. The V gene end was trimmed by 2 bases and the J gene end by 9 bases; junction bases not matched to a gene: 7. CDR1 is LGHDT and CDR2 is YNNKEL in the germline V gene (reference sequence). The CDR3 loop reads CASSQRTGPTSPLHF. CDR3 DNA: TGTGCCAGCAGCCAACGGACAGGACCGACTTCACCCCTCCACTTT.

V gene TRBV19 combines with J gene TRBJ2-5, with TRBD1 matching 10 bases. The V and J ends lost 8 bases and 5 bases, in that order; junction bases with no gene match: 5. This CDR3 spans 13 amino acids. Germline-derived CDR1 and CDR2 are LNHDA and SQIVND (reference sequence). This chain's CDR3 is CASGKDRGETQYF. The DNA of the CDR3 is TGTGCCAGTGGAAAGGACAGGGGGGAGACCCAGTACTTC. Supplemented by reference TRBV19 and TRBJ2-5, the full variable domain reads DGGITQSPKYLFRKEGQNVTLSCEQNLNHDAMYWYRQDPGQGLRLIYYSQIVNDFQKGDIAEGYSVSREKKESFPLTVTSAQKNPTAFYLCASGKDRGETQYFGPGTRLLVL.

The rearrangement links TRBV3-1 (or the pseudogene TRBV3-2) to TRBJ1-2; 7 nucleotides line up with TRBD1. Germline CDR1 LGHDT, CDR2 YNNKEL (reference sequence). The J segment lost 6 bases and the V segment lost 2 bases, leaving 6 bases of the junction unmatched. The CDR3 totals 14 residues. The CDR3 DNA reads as TGTGCCAGCAGCCAAAAGGGGACAGCGAATGGCTACACCTTC. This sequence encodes CASSQKGTANGYTF.

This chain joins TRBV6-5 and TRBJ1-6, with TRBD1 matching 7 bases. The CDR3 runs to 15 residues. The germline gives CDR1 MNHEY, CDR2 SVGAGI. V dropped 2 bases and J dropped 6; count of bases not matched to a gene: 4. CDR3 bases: TGTGCCAGCAGTTACGAGACAGGGCGTAATTCACCCCTCCACTTT. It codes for CASSYETGRNSPLHF.

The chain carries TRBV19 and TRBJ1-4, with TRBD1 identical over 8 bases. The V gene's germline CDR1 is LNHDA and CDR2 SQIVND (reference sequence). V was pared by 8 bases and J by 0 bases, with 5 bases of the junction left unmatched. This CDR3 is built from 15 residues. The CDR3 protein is CASGGQGTTNEKLFF. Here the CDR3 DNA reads TGTGCCAGTGGAGGACAGGGCACAACTAATGAAAAACTGTTTTTT.

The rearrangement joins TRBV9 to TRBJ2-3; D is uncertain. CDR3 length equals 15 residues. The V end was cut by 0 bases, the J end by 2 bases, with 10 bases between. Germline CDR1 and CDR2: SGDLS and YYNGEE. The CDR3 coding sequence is TGTGCCAGCAGCGTAGCTGGGCAGATCACAGATACGCAGTATTTT. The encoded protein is CASSVAGQITDTQYF.

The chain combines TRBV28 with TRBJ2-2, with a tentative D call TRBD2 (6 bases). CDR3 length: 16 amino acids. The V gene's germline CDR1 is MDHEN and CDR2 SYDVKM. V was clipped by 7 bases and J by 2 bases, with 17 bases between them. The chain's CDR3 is CASTPIAVVNTGELFF. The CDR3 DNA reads TGTGCCAGCACCCCCATAGCGGTTGTAAACACCGGGGAGCTGTTTTTT.

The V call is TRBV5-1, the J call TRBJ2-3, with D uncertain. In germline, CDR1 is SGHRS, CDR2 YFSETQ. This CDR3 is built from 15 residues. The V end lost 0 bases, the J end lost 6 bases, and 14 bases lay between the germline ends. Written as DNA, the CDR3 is TGCGCCAGCAGCTTGGCCTCTTTACTAACGGATACGCAGTATTTT. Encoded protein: CASSLASLLTDTQYF.

CDR3 residues: CSVESGWDTGELFF. The CDR3 DNA follows: TGCAGCGTTGAGTCAGGGTGGGACACCGGGGAGCTGTTTTTT. V is TRBV29-1 and J is TRBJ2-2; TRBD1 is a possible D gene (5 bases). Trimming took off 3 bases at V and 3 bases at J, with 11 bases between the two ends. Germline CDR1 is SQVTM and CDR2 is ANQGSEA. The CDR3 runs 14 residues.

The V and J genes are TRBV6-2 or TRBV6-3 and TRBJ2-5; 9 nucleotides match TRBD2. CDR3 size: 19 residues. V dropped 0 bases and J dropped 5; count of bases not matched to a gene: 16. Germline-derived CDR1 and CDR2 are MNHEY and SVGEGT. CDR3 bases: TGTGCCAGCAGTTACTCGTCGACGGCGGGAGGGCCGTTACGGGAGACCCAGTACTTC. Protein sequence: CASSYSSTAGGPLRETQYF.

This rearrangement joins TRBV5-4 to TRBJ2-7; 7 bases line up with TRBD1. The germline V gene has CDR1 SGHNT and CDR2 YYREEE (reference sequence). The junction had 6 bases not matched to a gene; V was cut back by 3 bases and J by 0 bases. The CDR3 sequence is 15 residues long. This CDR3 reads CASSSDRPSSYEQYF. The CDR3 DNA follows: TGTGCCAGCAGCTCGGACAGGCCGAGCTCCTACGAGCAGTACTTC.

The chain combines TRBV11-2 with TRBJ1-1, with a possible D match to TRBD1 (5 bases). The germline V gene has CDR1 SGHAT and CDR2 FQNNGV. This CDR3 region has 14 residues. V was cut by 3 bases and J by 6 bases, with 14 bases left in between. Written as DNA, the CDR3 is TGTGCCAGCAGCTTCAATCAGGGTATGGCTGAAGCTTTCTTT. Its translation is CASSFNQGMAEAFF.

Written as DNA, the CDR3 is TGTGCCAGCGTGCCGGGACAGGGATATTCACCCCTCCACTTT. Translation: CASVPGQGYSPLHF. The V and J genes are TRBV18 and TRBJ1-6, with TRBD1 matching over 9 bases. J was trimmed by 8 bases and V by 8 bases; bases with no gene match: 7. This CDR3 spans 14 amino acids. Germline V CDR1 and CDR2: KGHSH, LQKENI.

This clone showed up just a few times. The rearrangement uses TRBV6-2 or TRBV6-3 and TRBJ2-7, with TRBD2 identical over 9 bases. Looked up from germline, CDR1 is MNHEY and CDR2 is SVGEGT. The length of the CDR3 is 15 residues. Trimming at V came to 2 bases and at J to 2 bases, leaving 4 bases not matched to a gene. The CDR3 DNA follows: TGTGCCAGCAGTTACGCGACTAGCGGTACCTACGAGCAGTACTTC. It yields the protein CASSYATSGTYEQYF.

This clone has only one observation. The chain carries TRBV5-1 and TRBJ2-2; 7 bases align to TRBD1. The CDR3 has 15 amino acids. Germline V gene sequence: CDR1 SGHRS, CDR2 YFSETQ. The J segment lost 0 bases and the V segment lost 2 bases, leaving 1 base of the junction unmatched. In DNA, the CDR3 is TGCGCCAGCAGCTTAACAGGGGCGAACACCGGGGAGCTGTTTTTT. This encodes CASSLTGANTGELFF.

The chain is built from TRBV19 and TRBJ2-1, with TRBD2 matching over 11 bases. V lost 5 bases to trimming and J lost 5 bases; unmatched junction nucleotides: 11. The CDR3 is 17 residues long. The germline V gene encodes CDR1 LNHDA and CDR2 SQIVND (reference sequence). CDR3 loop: CASSPRGSGRVHNEQFF. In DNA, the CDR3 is TGTGCCAGTAGTCCTCGGGGTAGCGGGAGGGTTCACAATGAGCAGTTCTTC.

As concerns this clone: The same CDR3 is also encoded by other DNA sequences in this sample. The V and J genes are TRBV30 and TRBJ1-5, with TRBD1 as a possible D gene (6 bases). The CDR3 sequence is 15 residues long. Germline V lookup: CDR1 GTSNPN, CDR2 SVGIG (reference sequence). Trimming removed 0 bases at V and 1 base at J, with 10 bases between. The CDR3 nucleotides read TGTGCCTGGAGTGTTAGAGGGGGAAGCAATCAGCCCCAGCATTTT. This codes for CAWSVRGGSNQPQHF.

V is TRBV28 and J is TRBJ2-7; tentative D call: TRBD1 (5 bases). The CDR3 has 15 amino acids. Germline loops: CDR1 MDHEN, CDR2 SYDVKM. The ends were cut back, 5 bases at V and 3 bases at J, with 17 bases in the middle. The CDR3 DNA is TGTGCCAGCAGTCCTCACTTCGCAGGGAACTACGAGCAGTACTTC. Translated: CASSPHFAGNYEQYF.

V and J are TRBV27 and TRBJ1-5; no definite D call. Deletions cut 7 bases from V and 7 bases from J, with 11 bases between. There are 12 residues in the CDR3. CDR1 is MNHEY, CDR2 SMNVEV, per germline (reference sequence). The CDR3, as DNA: TGTGCCAGCACGACGGGTCGACAGCCCCAGCATTTT. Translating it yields CASTTGRQPQHF.

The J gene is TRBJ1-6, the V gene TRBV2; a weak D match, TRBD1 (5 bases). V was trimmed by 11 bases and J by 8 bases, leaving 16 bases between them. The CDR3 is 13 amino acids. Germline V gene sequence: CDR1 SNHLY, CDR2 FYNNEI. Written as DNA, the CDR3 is TGTGCCTCGACGGGAGGGGCGGATTCACCCCTCCACTTT. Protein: CASTGGADSPLHF.